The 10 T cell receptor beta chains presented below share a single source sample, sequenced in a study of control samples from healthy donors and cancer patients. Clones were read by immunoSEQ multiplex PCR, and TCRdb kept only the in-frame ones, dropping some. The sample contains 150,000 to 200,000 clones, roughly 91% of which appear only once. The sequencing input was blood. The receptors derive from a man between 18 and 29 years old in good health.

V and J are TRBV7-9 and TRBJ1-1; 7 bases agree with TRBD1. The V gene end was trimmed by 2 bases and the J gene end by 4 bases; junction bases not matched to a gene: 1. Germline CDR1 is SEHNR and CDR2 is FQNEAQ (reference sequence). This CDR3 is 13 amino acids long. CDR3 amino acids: CASSLSGGTEAFF. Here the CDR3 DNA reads TGTGCCAGCAGCTTATCAGGGGGCACTGAAGCTTTCTTT.

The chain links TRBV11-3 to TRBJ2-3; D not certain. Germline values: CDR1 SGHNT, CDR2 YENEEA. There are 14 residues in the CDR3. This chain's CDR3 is CASARFGSTDTQYF. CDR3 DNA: TGTGCTTCCGCCCGCTTCGGTAGCACAGATACGCAGTATTTT.

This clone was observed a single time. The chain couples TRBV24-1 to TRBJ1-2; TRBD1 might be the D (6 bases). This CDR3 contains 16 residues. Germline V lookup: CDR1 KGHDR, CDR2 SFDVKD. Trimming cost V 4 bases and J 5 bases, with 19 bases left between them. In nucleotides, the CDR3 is TGTGCCACCAGTGACCGCTCGGACAGTGACCAGTATGGCTACACCTTC. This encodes CATSDRSDSDQYGYTF.

CDR3 DNA sequence: TGTGCCAGCAGCTTCGGGCAGGGGGCGCAGAATGAGCAGTTCTTC. Translating gives CASSFGQGAQNEQFF. This rearrangement joins TRBV11-3 to TRBJ2-1, with 8 bases aligning to TRBD1. There are 15 residues in the CDR3. Germline V CDR1 and CDR2: SGHNT, YENEEA. Germline trimming cut 3 bases from V and 7 bases from J; bases unmatched to any gene: 8.

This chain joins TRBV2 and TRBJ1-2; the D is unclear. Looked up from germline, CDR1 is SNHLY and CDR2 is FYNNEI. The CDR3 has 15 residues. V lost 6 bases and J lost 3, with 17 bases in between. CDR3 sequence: CASRGAVPLDYGYTF. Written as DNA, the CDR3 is TGTGCCAGCAGAGGAGCCGTCCCTCTAGACTATGGCTACACCTTC.

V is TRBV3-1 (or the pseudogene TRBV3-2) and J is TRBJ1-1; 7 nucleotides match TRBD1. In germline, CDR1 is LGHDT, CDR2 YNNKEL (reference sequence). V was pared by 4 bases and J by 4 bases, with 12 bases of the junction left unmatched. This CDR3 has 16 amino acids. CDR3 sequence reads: CASSPVGQNYGTEAFF. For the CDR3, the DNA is TGTGCCAGCAGCCCCGTGGGACAGAATTACGGCACTGAAGCTTTCTTT.

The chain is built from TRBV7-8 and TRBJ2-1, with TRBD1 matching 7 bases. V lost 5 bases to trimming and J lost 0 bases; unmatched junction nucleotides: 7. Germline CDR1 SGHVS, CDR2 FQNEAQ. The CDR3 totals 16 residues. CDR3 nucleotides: TGTGCCAGCAGCCCGCAGGGGGTGAGCTCCTACAATGAGCAGTTCTTC. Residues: CASSPQGVSSYNEQFF.

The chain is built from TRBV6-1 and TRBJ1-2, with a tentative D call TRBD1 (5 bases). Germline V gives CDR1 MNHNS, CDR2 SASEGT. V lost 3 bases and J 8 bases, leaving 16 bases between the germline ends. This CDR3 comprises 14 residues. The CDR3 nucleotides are TGTGCCAGCAGTGAGTCGGTGGGACCCCAGGGCTACACCTTC. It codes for CASSESVGPQGYTF.

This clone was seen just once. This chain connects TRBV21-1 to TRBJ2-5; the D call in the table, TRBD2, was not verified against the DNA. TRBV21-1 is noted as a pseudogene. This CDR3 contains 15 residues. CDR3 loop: CASSKVPGGQETQYF. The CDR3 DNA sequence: TGTGCCAGCAGCAAAGTCCCGGGGGGCCAAGAGACCCAGTACTTC.

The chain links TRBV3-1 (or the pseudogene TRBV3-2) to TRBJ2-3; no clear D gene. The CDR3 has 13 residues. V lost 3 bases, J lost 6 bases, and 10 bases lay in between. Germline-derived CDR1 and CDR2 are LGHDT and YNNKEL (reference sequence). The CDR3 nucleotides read TGTGCCAGCAGCCACTTGTACCAGGATACGCAGTATTTT. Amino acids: CASSHLYQDTQYF.